This T cell receptor (beta chain) was captured in a study of T-cell memory formation after mild COVID-19. Study-wide points: Cross-reactive memory apparently joined, as some responding clones appeared in pre-infection memory.

5'RACE with constant-segment primers yielded barcoded, UMI-tagged TCR alpha and TCR beta cDNA libraries. TCRdb fed the 5' RACE reads into MiXCR, producing one record per CDR3 protein. This sample has roughly 280,000 distinct CDR3 sequences, with approximately 7.6% found just once. This clonotype has only a few counts. Its antigen remains unidentified. The V end was cut by 5 bases, the J end by 4 bases, with 11 bases between. Germline values: CDR1 SGHTA, CDR2 FQGNSA. CDR3 size: 13 residues. Sequenced sample: PBMCs or a T cell subset sorted from them (not recorded which). V and J are TRBV7-2 and TRBJ1-1; D is ambiguous. This clonotype originated in a man between 18 and 29 years old who had mild COVID-19 (a few samples of this study predate the infection). Cell type and time point are not known. In DNA, the CDR3 is TGTGCCAGCAGCCTACGATCGAGCACTGAAGCTTTCTTT. It yields the protein CASSLRSSTEAFF.